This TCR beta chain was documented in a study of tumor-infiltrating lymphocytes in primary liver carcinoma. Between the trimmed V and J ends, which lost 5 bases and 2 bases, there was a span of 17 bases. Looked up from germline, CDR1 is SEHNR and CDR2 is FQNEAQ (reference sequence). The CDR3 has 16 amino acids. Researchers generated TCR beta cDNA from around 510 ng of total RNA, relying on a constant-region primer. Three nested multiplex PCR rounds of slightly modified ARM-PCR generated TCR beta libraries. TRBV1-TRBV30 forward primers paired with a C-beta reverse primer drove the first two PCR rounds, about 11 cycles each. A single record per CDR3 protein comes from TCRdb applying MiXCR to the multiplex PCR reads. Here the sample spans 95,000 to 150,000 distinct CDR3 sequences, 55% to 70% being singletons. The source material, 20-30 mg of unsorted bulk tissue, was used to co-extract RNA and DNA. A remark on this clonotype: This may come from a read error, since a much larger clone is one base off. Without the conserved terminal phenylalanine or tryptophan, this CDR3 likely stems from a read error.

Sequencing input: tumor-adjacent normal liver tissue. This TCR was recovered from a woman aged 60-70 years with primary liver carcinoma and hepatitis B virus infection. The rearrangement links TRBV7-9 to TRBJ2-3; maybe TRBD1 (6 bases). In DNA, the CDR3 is TGTGCCAGCAGCCCCCCCCCAGGGGAGTCCACAGATACGCAGTATTTG. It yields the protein CASSPPPGESTDTQYL.